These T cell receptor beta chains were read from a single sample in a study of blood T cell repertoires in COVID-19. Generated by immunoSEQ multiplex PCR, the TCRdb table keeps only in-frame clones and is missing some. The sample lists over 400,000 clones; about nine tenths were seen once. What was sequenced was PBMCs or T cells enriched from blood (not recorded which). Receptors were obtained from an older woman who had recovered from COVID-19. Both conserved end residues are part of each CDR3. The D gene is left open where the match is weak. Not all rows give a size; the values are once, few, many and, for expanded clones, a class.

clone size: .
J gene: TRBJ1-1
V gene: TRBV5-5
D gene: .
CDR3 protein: CASNSVNTEAFF
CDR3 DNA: TGTGCCAGCAATTCAGTGAACACTGAAGCTTTCTTT

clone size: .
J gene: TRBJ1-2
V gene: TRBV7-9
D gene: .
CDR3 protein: CASSPIQGSGYTF
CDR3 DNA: TGTGCCAGCAGCCCCATACAGGGATCTGGCTACACCTTC

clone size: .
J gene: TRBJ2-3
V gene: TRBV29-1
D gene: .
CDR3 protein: CSVEDLMALTDTQYF
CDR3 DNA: TGCAGCGTTGAAGATCTTATGGCCCTCACAGATACGCAGTATTTT

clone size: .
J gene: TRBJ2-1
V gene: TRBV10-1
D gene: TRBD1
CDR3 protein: CASSEGQGPGEQFF
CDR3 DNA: TGCGCCAGCAGTGAGGGACAGGGACCGGGTGAGCAGTTCTTC

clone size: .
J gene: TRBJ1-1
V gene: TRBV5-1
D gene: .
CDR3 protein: CASSWRGGTEAFF
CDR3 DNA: TGCGCCAGCAGCTGGAGGGGGGGTACTGAAGCTTTCTTT

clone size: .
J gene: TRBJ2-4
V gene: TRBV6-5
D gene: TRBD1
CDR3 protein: CASSLTGSQAKNIQYF
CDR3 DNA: TGTGCCAGCAGTTTGACAGGGAGCCAGGCCAAAAACATTCAGTACTTC

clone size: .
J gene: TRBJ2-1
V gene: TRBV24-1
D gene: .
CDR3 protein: CATSGGSYNEQFF
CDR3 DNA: TGTGCCACCAGTGGCGGTTCCTACAATGAGCAGTTCTTC

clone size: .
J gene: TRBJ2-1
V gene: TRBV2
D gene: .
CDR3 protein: CASSVQEGSGQFF
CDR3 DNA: TGTGCCAGCAGTGTCCAGGAAGGTTCAGGGCAGTTCTTC

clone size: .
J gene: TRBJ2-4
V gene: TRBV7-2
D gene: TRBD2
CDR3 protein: CASSRASGGALAKNIQYF
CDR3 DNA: TGTGCCAGCAGCCGCGCTAGCGGGGGGGCCCTAGCCAAAAACATTCAGTACTTC

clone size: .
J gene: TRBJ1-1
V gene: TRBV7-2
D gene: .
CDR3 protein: CASSLQGVTEAFF
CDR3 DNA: TGTGCCAGCAGCTTACAGGGCGTCACTGAAGCTTTCTTT

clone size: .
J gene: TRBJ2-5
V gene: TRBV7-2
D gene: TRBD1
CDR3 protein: CASSLEAGTGGAGTQYF
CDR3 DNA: TGTGCCAGCAGCCTAGAGGCGGGGACAGGGGGCGCCGGGACCCAGTACTTC

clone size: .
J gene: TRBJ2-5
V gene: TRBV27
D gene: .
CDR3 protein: CASSLSVLETQYF
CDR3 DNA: TGTGCCAGCAGTTTATCCGTCCTCGAGACCCAGTACTTC

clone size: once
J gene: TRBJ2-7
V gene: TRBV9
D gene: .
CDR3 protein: CASSVGAGALYEQYF
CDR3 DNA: TGTGCCAGCAGCGTAGGGGCAGGGGCCCTCTACGAGCAGTACTTC

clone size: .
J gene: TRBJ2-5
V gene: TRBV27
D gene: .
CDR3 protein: CASSPRGPRVNQYF
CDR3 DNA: TGTGCCAGCAGTCCCCGTGGGCCCCGTGTTAACCAGTACTTC

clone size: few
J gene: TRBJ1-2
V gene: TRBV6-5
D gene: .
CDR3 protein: CASRQNYGYTF
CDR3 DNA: TGTGCCAGTAGACAGAACTATGGCTACACCTTC

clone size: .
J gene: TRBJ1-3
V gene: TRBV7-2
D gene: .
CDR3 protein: CASSLRRARGDTIYF
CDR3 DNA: TGTGCCAGCAGCTTACGCCGGGCCAGGGGCGACACCATATATTTT

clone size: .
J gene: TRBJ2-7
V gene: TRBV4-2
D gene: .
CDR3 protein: CASSQAGADEQYF
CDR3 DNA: TGTGCCAGCAGCCAGGCAGGGGCCGACGAGCAGTACTTC

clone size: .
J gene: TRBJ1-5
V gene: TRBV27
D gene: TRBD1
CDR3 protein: CASSGTGNQPQHF
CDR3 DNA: TGTGCCAGCAGTGGGACAGGAAATCAGCCCCAGCATTTT

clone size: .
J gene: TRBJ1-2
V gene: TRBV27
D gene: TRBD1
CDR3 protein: CASSPRQGGSYGYTF
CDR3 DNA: TGTGCCAGCAGTCCCCGACAGGGTGGGTCGTATGGCTACACCTTC

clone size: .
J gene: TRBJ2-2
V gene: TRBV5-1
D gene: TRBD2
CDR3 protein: CASSLKLAGAQTGELFF
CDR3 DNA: TGCGCCAGCAGCTTGAAATTAGCGGGGGCCCAGACCGGGGAGCTGTTTTTT

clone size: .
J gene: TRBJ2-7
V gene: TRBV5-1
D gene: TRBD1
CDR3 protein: CASSSGQGAQEQYF
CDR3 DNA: TGCGCCAGCAGTTCGGGACAGGGGGCGCAGGAGCAGTACTTC

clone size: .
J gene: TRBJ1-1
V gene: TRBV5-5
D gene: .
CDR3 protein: CASSKTENTEAFF
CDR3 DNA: TGTGCCAGCAGCAAGACAGAGAACACTGAAGCTTTCTTT

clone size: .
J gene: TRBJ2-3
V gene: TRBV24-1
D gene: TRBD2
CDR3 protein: CAPGLAGATSTDTQYF
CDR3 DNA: TGTGCCCCGGGACTAGCGGGGGCTACTAGCACAGATACGCAGTATTTT

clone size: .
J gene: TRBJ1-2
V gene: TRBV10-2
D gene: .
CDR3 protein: CASRDTGFYGYTF
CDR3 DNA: TGCGCCAGCAGAGATACAGGTTTTTATGGCTACACCTTC

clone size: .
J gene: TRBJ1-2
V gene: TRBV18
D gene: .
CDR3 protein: CASSPQIWTDHYGYTF
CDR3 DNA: TGTGCCAGCTCACCACAAATTTGGACAGACCATTATGGCTACACCTTC